Following are 28 T cell receptor beta chains from one sample sequenced in a study of blood T cell repertoires in COVID-19. Sequencing used immunoSEQ multiplex PCR; TCRdb keeps in-frame clones, though not all of them. Of approximately 230,000 clones in the sample, roughly 88% were seen once. Sequencing was done on a sample of peripheral blood. These receptors all come from a woman aged 25 to 39 with COVID-19, enrolled during active disease.

The chain employs TRBV7-9 and TRBJ1-4; maybe TRBD1 (5 bases). Germline values: CDR1 SEHNR, CDR2 FQNEAQ (reference sequence). V was pared by 8 bases and J by 0 bases, with 10 bases between. The CDR3 is 14 amino acids. DNA of the CDR3: TGTGCCAGCGGGACGGGGGCAACTAATGAAAAACTGTTTTTT. Its translation: CASGTGATNEKLFF. The full variable domain, in which reference TRBV7-9 and TRBJ1-4 provide the parts outside the CDR3, is DTGVSQNPRHKITKRGQNVTFRCDPISEHNRLYWYRQTLGQGPEFLTYFQNEAQLEKSRLLSDRFSAERPKGSFSTLEIQRTEQGDSAMYLCASGTGATNEKLFFGSGTQLSVL.

This sequence joins TRBV10-3 and TRBJ2-2; no reliable D call. V lost 1 base and J 2 bases, leaving 8 bases between the germline ends. Germline CDR1 ENHRY, CDR2 SYGVKD. The CDR3 totals 15 residues. The DNA for the CDR3 is TGTGCCATCAGTGAGTTCAGAACAAACACCGGGGAGCTGTTTTTT. Protein: CAISEFRTNTGELFF.

The chain's CDR3 is CASSQNFQGAEGYTF. The CDR3, as DNA: TGCGCCAGCAGCCAAAACTTTCAGGGGGCTGAGGGCTACACCTTC. The chain recombines TRBV4-3 with TRBJ1-2, with TRBD1 identical over 8 bases. J gave up 8 bases and V 2 bases, and 10 bases lay outside the gene matches. The germline gives CDR1 LGHNA, CDR2 YSLEER. CDR3 length: 15 amino acids.

The chain recombines TRBV6-2 or TRBV6-3 with TRBJ2-1, with D uncertain. Germline V lookup: CDR1 MNHEY, CDR2 SVGEGT. This CDR3 comprises 12 residues. V was cut by 0 bases and J by 10 bases, with 7 bases left in between. CDR3: CASSYSPEEQFF. The CDR3 DNA follows: TGTGCCAGCAGTTACTCGCCGGAGGAGCAGTTCTTC.

Only a few counts were recorded for this clone. The chain recombines TRBV10-3 with TRBJ2-6; 8 nucleotides agree with TRBD1. V lost 11 bases and J lost 2; bases outside the gene matches: 5. Per the germline V gene, CDR1 is ENHRY and CDR2 is SYGVKD. CDR3 length equals 14 residues. CDR3 DNA: TGTGCCCTAAAACAGGGGGCTGGGGCCAACGTCCTGACTTTC. Encoded protein: CALKQGAGANVLTF.

The CDR3 spells CASGIYNEQFF. The CDR3, as DNA: TGTGCCAGCGGGATCTACAATGAGCAGTTCTTC. The V call is TRBV24-1, the J call TRBJ2-1; D is perhaps TRBD2 (6 bases). V was cut by 11 bases and J by 3 bases, with 7 bases left in between. Germline CDR1 reads KGHDR; CDR2 reads SFDVKD. The length of the CDR3 is 11 residues.

The V gene is TRBV7-8, the J gene TRBJ1-4, with D possibly being TRBD1 (5 bases). V lost 6 bases and J 7 bases, leaving 18 bases between the germline ends. CDR3 length: 15 amino acids. Germline-derived CDR1 and CDR2 are SGHVS and FQNEAQ. The CDR3 DNA sequence: TGTGCCAGCAGGCCCTTGGGCAGGGCCGGTGAAAAACTGTTTTTT. Residues: CASRPLGRAGEKLFF.

This clone was detected once. The chain carries TRBV6-2 or TRBV6-3 and TRBJ1-2, with 7 bases lining up with TRBD1. CDR3 length: 16 amino acids. Per germline, CDR1 MNHEY and CDR2 SVGEGT. V lost 2 bases to trimming and J lost 3 bases; unmatched junction nucleotides: 9. CDR3 loop: CASSYTPGTVDYGYTF. The CDR3 coding sequence is TGTGCCAGCAGTTACACGCCCGGGACAGTGGACTATGGCTACACCTTC.

In its sample, this clone was seen once. The J gene is TRBJ2-1, the V gene TRBV27; TRBD2 agrees at 13 bases. The J segment lost 6 bases and the V segment lost 3 bases, leaving 8 bases of the junction unmatched. The germline V gene has CDR1 MNHEY and CDR2 SMNVEV (reference sequence). This CDR3 is built from 17 residues. This CDR3 reads CASSFSTGTSGINEQFF. CDR3 in DNA: TGTGCCAGCAGTTTCTCCACCGGGACTAGCGGGATCAATGAGCAGTTCTTC.

This clone was counted only a few times. V usage is TRBV5-1 and J usage is TRBJ2-6; D remains unclear. The CDR3 loop spans 15 amino acids. V shed 0 bases and J shed 1 base, with 5 bases lying between them. In germline, CDR1 is SGHRS, CDR2 YFSETQ. This chain's CDR3 is CASSLVRSGANVLTF. DNA for the CDR3: TGCGCCAGCAGCTTGGTTCGTTCTGGGGCCAACGTCCTGACTTTC.

The rearrangement joins TRBV7-2 to TRBJ2-1, with 7 bases matching TRBD1. The germline V gene has CDR1 SGHTA and CDR2 FQGNSA. CDR3 length: 14 residues. J was trimmed by 8 bases and V by 1 base; bases with no gene match: 5. The CDR3 protein is CASSLDGTEYEQFF. The DNA of the CDR3 is TGTGCCAGCAGCTTAGACGGGACAGAATATGAGCAGTTCTTC.

The rearrangement joins TRBV2 to TRBJ2-3; no clear D gene. This CDR3 has 11 amino acids. Trimming took 8 bases from V and 9 from J, leaving 12 bases between them. CDR1 is SNHLY, CDR2 FYNNEI, per germline. CDR3 in amino acids: CASGTSVTQYF. CDR3 in DNA: TGTGCCAGCGGTACGAGCGTAACGCAGTATTTT.

This chain's CDR3 is CASRWTASTDTQYF. The CDR3, as DNA: TGTGCCAGCCGATGGACTGCTAGCACAGATACGCAGTATTTT. This sequence joins TRBV19 and TRBJ2-3, with a tentative D call TRBD2 (5 bases). CDR3 length equals 14 residues. The germline V gene has CDR1 LNHDA and CDR2 SQIVND (reference sequence). Trimming cost V 9 bases and J 0 bases, with 13 bases left between them.

The chain combines TRBV28 with TRBJ1-2, with 8 nucleotides matching TRBD1. The V segment lost 7 bases and the J segment 4 bases; nucleotides outside the gene matches: 11. The CDR3 has 15 amino acids. Germline values: CDR1 MDHEN, CDR2 SYDVKM. As DNA, the CDR3 is TGTGCCAGCATTTATCAGGGGGCGTCTCTCTATGGCTACACCTTC. Translation: CASIYQGASLYGYTF.

This clone appeared a single time. The V and J genes are TRBV10-2 and TRBJ1-5; TRBD1 is a possible D gene (6 bases). The CDR3 has 17 amino acids. The germline V gene has CDR1 WSHSY and CDR2 SAAADI. Trimming removed 7 bases at V and 2 bases at J, with 21 bases between. The CDR3 sequence: CASKETRGNSGNQPQHF. The CDR3 DNA follows: TGCGCCAGCAAAGAAACCAGGGGCAATAGTGGCAATCAGCCCCAGCATTTT.

The chain carries TRBV5-4 and TRBJ2-3; 9 bases match TRBD2. The CDR3 totals 15 residues. Germline CDR1 and CDR2: SGHNT and YYREEE (reference sequence). Unmatched junction bases numbered 1, after V lost 0 bases and J lost 2 bases. CDR3 amino acids: CASSLASGITDTQYF. The DNA of the CDR3 is TGTGCCAGCAGCTTGGCTAGCGGGATCACAGATACGCAGTATTTT.

As for this clone: Other DNA sequences in the sample encode the same CDR3. The J gene is TRBJ2-2, the V gene TRBV9; no definite D call. This CDR3 is built from 12 residues. Germline V gives CDR1 SGDLS, CDR2 YYNGEE. The V and J ends lost 4 bases and 5 bases respectively, with 6 bases between them. As DNA, the CDR3 is TGTGCCAGCAGCCTCGGGACCGGGGAGCTGTTTTTT. Amino acids: CASSLGTGELFF.

This clone appeared a single time. The rearrangement joins TRBV3-1 (or the pseudogene TRBV3-2) to TRBJ2-7, with D possibly matching TRBD2 (6 bases). CDR3 length equals 16 residues. Trimming removed 0 bases at V and 4 bases at J, with 16 bases between. The germline CDR1 and CDR2 sequences are LGHDT and YNNKEL (reference sequence). The CDR3 sequence is CASSQDRAGRRYEQYF. CDR3 sequence (DNA): TGTGCCAGCAGCCAAGACCGCGCGGGACGGAGATACGAGCAGTACTTC.

This clone was found many times. This chain uses TRBV5-1 with TRBJ2-5, with D possibly TRBD1 on 5 matching bases. The CDR3 length is 14 residues. Germline CDR1 SGHRS, CDR2 YFSETQ. V lost 1 base and J 5 bases, leaving 12 bases between the germline ends. Here the CDR3 DNA reads TGCGCCAGCAGCTTGAGGGGCATAGGGGAGACCCAGTACTTC. As protein: CASSLRGIGETQYF.

The CDR3 protein is CASSSWGQGLGTDTQYF. In DNA, the CDR3 is TGTGCCAGTTCCTCTTGGGGACAGGGCCTGGGCACAGATACGCAGTATTTT. The rearrangement uses TRBV19 and TRBJ2-3, with TRBD1 matching over 9 bases. The CDR3 extends over 17 amino acids. The junction had 13 bases not matched to a gene; V was cut back by 8 bases and J by 1 base. Germline CDR1 and CDR2: LNHDA and SQIVND (reference sequence).

The rearrangement joins TRBV7-9 to TRBJ2-2; 7 nucleotides align to TRBD1. Germline values: CDR1 SEHNR, CDR2 FQNEAQ (reference sequence). This CDR3 is built from 18 residues. Trimming cost V 4 bases and J 3 bases; bases outside gene matches: 14. CDR3 region: CASSSYGQAEGHTGELFF. DNA of the CDR3: TGTGCCAGCAGCTCATACGGACAGGCCGAGGGGCACACCGGGGAGCTGTTTTTT.

The chain recombines TRBV28 with TRBJ2-5; TRBD1 is a possible D gene (6 bases). CDR1 and CDR2 from the germline V gene are MDHEN and SYDVKM. The CDR3 spans 14 residues. V was clipped by 2 bases and J by 2 bases, with 9 bases between them. CDR3 nucleotides: TGTGCCAGCAGTTTAGCAGGGGTTCAAGAGACCCAGTACTTC. Its translation is CASSLAGVQETQYF.

This chain uses TRBV5-6 with TRBJ2-2, with 10 bases identical to TRBD2. Germline CDR1 reads SGHDT; CDR2 reads YYEEEE. CDR3 length: 17 amino acids. J lost 2 bases, V lost 1 base, and 5 bases had no gene match. CDR3 amino acids: CASSLMLAGGNTGELFF. CDR3 bases: TGTGCCAGCAGCTTGATGTTAGCGGGGGGAAACACCGGGGAGCTGTTTTTT.

The chain has TRBV24-1 and TRBJ2-4; TRBD1 agrees at 7 bases. Germline CDR1 reads KGHDR; CDR2 reads SFDVKD. The CDR3 is made up of 16 amino acids. The V gene end was trimmed by 7 bases and the J gene end by 0 bases; junction bases not matched to a gene: 8. CDR3 DNA: TGTGCCACCAGGGAACAGGGGTTACTAGCCAAAAACATTCAGTACTTC. The encoded protein is CATREQGLLAKNIQYF.

V usage is TRBV4-2 and J usage is TRBJ2-7, with 10 positions matching TRBD2. CDR1 and CDR2 (germline): LGHNA, YNFKEQ. The trim removed 1 base at V and 5 bases at J, leaving 5 bases unmatched. The CDR3 has 15 residues. The CDR3 spells CASSQARTSGHEQYF. CDR3 sequence (DNA): TGTGCCAGCAGCCAAGCCCGGACTAGCGGACACGAGCAGTACTTC.

The genes are TRBV18 and TRBJ2-7; 9 nucleotides line up with TRBD1. V trimming: 5 bases; J trimming: 6 bases; junction bases outside the gene matches: 8. This CDR3 spans 14 amino acids. The germline gives CDR1 KGHSH, CDR2 LQKENI. In DNA, the CDR3 is TGTGCCAGCTCAAAACAGGGGGCGCATGGCGAGCAGTACTTC. It specifies CASSKQGAHGEQYF.

The J gene is TRBJ2-7, the V gene TRBV2, with TRBD1 as a possible D gene (6 bases). Per the germline V gene, CDR1 is SNHLY and CDR2 is FYNNEI. CDR3 length equals 14 residues. Trimming shortened V by 6 bases and J by 3 bases, and 15 bases separated the two germline ends. This chain's CDR3 is CASSGGIQGYEQYV. DNA of the CDR3: TGTGCCAGCAGCGGTGGGATACAGGGCTACGAGCAGTACGTC.

The chain has TRBV4-1 and TRBJ2-2; 7 bases match TRBD1. V shed 5 bases and J 4 bases; nucleotides not matched to a gene: 4. CDR1 is MGHRA and CDR2 is YSYEKL in the germline V gene. The CDR3 is made up of 14 amino acids. The CDR3 DNA reads as TGCGCCAGCAGCGCCCAGGGGGTCACCGGGGAGCTGTTTTTT. Translating gives CASSAQGVTGELFF.